This T cell receptor (beta chain) emerged from a study of cytomegalovirus exposure and HLA in healthy donors. As regards this clone: Its antigen is not identified.

Findings of the study overall: Per a later analysis, roughly 17,000 TCR beta sequences showed association with HLA alleles at 0.05 false discovery rate.

V was shortened by 1 base and J by 3 bases, with 8 bases between the two germline ends. This CDR3 has 14 amino acids. CDR1 and CDR2 (germline): LGHNA, YNFKEQ. The primer mix had 60 Vbeta and 13 Jbeta primers. Produced via immunoSEQ multiplex PCR; TCRdb's table is partial and in-frame only. This table holds 55,000 to 80,000 clones, 85% found once. The clonotype comes from a female donor in good health and CMV-seronegative. This chain connects TRBV4-2 to TRBJ2-3, with TRBD2 as a possible D gene (5 bases). Sample: PBMCs. This chain's CDR3 is CASSQVTRTDTQYF. The CDR3 DNA reads as TGTGCCAGCAGCCAAGTCACTAGGACAGATACGCAGTATTTT.